This is a list of T cell receptor beta chains from one sample in a study of T-cell reconstitution after alpha-beta-depleted transplantation in children. TCRdb called the PCR reads again in MiXCR, with one record for every CDR3 protein. The data show approximately 490,000 distinct CDR3 sequences, with roughly a tenth seen just once and 2% held by the top ten. The source material was PBMCs, sampled before TCRalphabeta/CD19-depleted stem cell transplant. These TCRs come from a child aged 2 to 15 with inherited bone marrow failure, due to receive a stem cell transplant. Each CDR3 is given with its conserved first and last residue. A D gene is named only where the DNA matches it firmly. Only part of the rows carry a size: once, few, many, or a class if the clone is expanded.

abundance: many; j_gene: TRBJ2-1; v_gene: TRBV5-6; d_gene: TRBD2; CDR3aa: CASSLGLAGMSYNEQFF; CDR3nt: TGTGCCAGCAGCTTGGGGCTAGCGGGAATGTCCTACAATGAGCAGTTCTTC
abundance: many; j_gene: TRBJ2-3; v_gene: TRBV5-1; d_gene: TRBD2; CDR3aa: CASSPRTSGRGDTQYF; CDR3nt: TGCGCCAGCAGCCCCCGGACTAGCGGGAGGGGCGATACGCAGTATTTT
abundance: many; j_gene: TRBJ2-3; v_gene: TRBV5-6; d_gene: NA; CDR3aa: CASSLALPGGTDTQYF; CDR3nt: TGTGCCAGCAGCTTGGCGTTGCCAGGGGGCACAGATACGCAGTATTTT
abundance: many; j_gene: TRBJ2-3; v_gene: TRBV27; d_gene: NA; CDR3aa: CASSLSRYTDTQYF; CDR3nt: TGTGCCAGCAGTTTATCTCGGTACACAGATACGCAGTATTTT
abundance: many; j_gene: TRBJ2-5; v_gene: TRBV5-1; d_gene: TRBD1; CDR3aa: CASSLASRGQETQYF; CDR3nt: TGCGCCAGCAGCTTGGCTAGCAGGGGGCAAGAGACCCAGTACTTC
abundance: many; j_gene: TRBJ2-3; v_gene: TRBV7-9; d_gene: NA; CDR3aa: CASSLGPISTDTQYF; CDR3nt: TGTGCCAGCAGCTTAGGACCCATTTCCACAGATACGCAGTATTTT
abundance: many; j_gene: TRBJ1-4; v_gene: TRBV7-9; d_gene: NA; CDR3aa: CASSLVVGPNEKLFF; CDR3nt: TGTGCCAGCAGCTTAGTTGTTGGGCCTAATGAAAAACTGTTTTTT
abundance: few; j_gene: TRBJ2-3; v_gene: TRBV20-1; d_gene: TRBD2; CDR3aa: CSVAGGPGTDTQYF; CDR3nt: TGCAGTGTAGCGGGAGGGCCAGGCACAGATACGCAGTATTTT
abundance: many; j_gene: TRBJ2-1; v_gene: TRBV4-3; d_gene: NA; CDR3aa: CASSQTSSPLGSSYNEQFF; CDR3nt: TGCGCCAGCAGCCAAACTAGCTCACCCTTGGGAAGCTCCTACAATGAGCAGTTCTTC
abundance: few; j_gene: TRBJ2-3; v_gene: TRBV27; d_gene: TRBD1; CDR3aa: CASSRRTGVTDTQYF; CDR3nt: TGTGCCAGCTCCCGAAGGACAGGGGTGACAGATACGCAGTATTTT
abundance: NA; j_gene: TRBJ2-3; v_gene: TRBV6-5; d_gene: NA; CDR3aa: CASSYSALGGTQYF; CDR3nt: TGTGCCAGCAGTTACTCGGCACTTGGGGGTACGCAGTATTTT
abundance: few; j_gene: TRBJ2-1; v_gene: TRBV9; d_gene: TRBD2; CDR3aa: CASSVAAGAPHNEQFF; CDR3nt: TGTGCCAGCAGCGTAGCGGCGGGAGCACCCCACAATGAGCAGTTCTTC
abundance: many; j_gene: TRBJ1-6; v_gene: TRBV12-3/TRBV12-4; d_gene: NA; CDR3aa: CASSFDRSLSPLHF; CDR3nt: TGTGCCAGCAGTTTCGACAGGAGCCTCTCACCCCTCCACTTT
abundance: few; j_gene: TRBJ2-1; v_gene: TRBV7-9; d_gene: NA; CDR3aa: CASSSIGALGDEQFF; CDR3nt: TGTGCCAGCAGCTCAATAGGGGCACTGGGCGATGAGCAGTTCTTC
abundance: many; j_gene: TRBJ2-1; v_gene: TRBV11-2; d_gene: TRBD1; CDR3aa: CASSLGRGQGGNNEQFF; CDR3nt: TGTGCCAGCAGCTTAGGAAGGGGACAGGGAGGGAACAATGAGCAGTTCTTC
abundance: many; j_gene: TRBJ2-1; v_gene: TRBV28; d_gene: TRBD2; CDR3aa: CASSGLSGRAYNEQFF; CDR3nt: TGTGCCAGCAGTGGGCTTAGCGGGAGGGCCTACAATGAGCAGTTCTTC
abundance: many; j_gene: TRBJ2-1; v_gene: TRBV4-3; d_gene: NA; CDR3aa: CASSQLTAVFNEQFF; CDR3nt: TGCGCCAGCAGCCAACTGACGGCCGTTTTTAATGAGCAGTTCTTC
abundance: NA; j_gene: TRBJ2-7; v_gene: TRBV6-5; d_gene: TRBD1; CDR3aa: CTSSYGQGSYEQYF; CDR3nt: TGTACCAGCAGTTATGGACAGGGATCCTACGAGCAGTACTTC
abundance: NA; j_gene: TRBJ2-7; v_gene: TRBV20-1; d_gene: NA; CDR3aa: CSATDNHAYEQYF; CDR3nt: TGCAGTGCAACGGACAACCATGCCTACGAGCAGTACTTC
abundance: many; j_gene: TRBJ2-7; v_gene: TRBV18; d_gene: NA; CDR3aa: CASSPYLDSSYEQYF; CDR3nt: TGTGCCAGCTCACCTTATTTAGACAGCTCCTACGAGCAGTACTTC
abundance: NA; j_gene: TRBJ2-7; v_gene: TRBV19; d_gene: NA; CDR3aa: CASSPNSVEQYF; CDR3nt: TGTGCCAGTAGTCCAAACTCAGTCGAGCAGTACTTC
abundance: many; j_gene: TRBJ1-2; v_gene: TRBV5-1; d_gene: NA; CDR3aa: CASSLAPDPYYGYTF; CDR3nt: TGCGCCAGCAGCTTGGCTCCAGACCCATACTATGGCTACACCTTC
abundance: few; j_gene: TRBJ2-7; v_gene: TRBV15; d_gene: TRBD1; CDR3aa: CATQGGPFSYEQYF; CDR3nt: TGTGCCACCCAAGGGGGCCCCTTCTCCTACGAGCAGTACTTC
abundance: NA; j_gene: TRBJ2-5; v_gene: TRBV12-3/TRBV12-4; d_gene: TRBD2; CDR3aa: CASGVVGAGEVETQYF; CDR3nt: TGTGCCAGCGGAGTGGTCGGGGCGGGGGAGGTTGAGACCCAGTACTTC
abundance: NA; j_gene: TRBJ2-5; v_gene: TRBV6-1; d_gene: NA; CDR3aa: CASRRGQQTQYF; CDR3nt: TGTGCCAGCCGGCGCGGCCAACAGACCCAGTACTTC
abundance: many; j_gene: TRBJ1-4; v_gene: TRBV5-1; d_gene: TRBD1; CDR3aa: CASTDYGTGGEKLFF; CDR3nt: TGCGCCAGCACCGATTATGGGACAGGTGGGGAAAAACTGTTTTTT